This T cell receptor (beta chain) was documented in a study of OX40 agonist ivuxolimab in advanced cancers. In the case of this clone: No antigen is known for it.

Clones were sequenced by immunoSEQ multiplex PCR, and TCRdb holds only the in-frame ones, with some missing. The sample holds 20,000 or so clones, about 92% seen once. Overall study findings and caveats: Clonal expansion was seen in CD4+ and CD8+ blood T cells by week 6 at 0.1 to 3.0 mg/kg.

The sequence derives from an adult with an advanced solid tumor such as melanoma, head and neck, liver or kidney cancer. Sample: CD4+ or CD8+ T cells sorted from blood, taken in a trial of the OX40 agonist ivuxolimab.

The CDR3 here is CASSNLADEQYF. The CDR3 DNA reads TGTGCCAGCAGTAACCTAGCAGACGAGCAGTACTTC. V is TRBV6-5 and J is TRBJ2-7; D is perhaps TRBD2 (5 bases). CDR1 is MNHEY and CDR2 is SVGAGI in the germline V gene. This CDR3 spans 12 amino acids. Trimming shortened V by 5 bases and J by 5 bases, and 10 bases separated the two germline ends.